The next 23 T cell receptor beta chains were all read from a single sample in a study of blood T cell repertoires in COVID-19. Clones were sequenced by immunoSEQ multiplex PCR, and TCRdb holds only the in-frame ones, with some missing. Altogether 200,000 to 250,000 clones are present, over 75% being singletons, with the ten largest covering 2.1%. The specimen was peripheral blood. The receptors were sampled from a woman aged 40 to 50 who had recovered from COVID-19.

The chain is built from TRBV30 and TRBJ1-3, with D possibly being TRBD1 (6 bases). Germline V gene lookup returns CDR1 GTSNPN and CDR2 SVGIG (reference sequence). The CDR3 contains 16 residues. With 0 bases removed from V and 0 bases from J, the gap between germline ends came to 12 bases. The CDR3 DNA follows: TGTGCCTGGAGTGTACAGGGTACTAGCTCTGGAAACACCATATATTTT. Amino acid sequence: CAWSVQGTSSGNTIYF.

The CDR3 DNA is TGCGCCAGCAGCCAAGCTACTAGCGGGGGGCCCTACAATGAGCAGTTCTTC. The encoded protein is CASSQATSGGPYNEQFF. The J gene is TRBJ2-1, the V gene TRBV4-3; 12 bases are shared with TRBD2. Germline lookup yields CDR1 LGHNA and CDR2 YSLEER. J gave up 2 bases and V 1 base, and 3 bases lay outside the gene matches. CDR3 length: 17 residues.

CDR3 residues: CASSGQGARGNSPLHF. The CDR3 DNA sequence: TGTGCCAGCAGCGGACAGGGGGCGCGGGGAAATTCACCCCTCCACTTT. The V call is TRBV9, the J call TRBJ1-6, with 10 bases lining up with TRBD1. The CDR3 is 16 amino acids. Germline CDR1 reads SGDLS; CDR2 reads YYNGEE. J lost 7 bases, V lost 3 bases, and 7 bases had no gene match.

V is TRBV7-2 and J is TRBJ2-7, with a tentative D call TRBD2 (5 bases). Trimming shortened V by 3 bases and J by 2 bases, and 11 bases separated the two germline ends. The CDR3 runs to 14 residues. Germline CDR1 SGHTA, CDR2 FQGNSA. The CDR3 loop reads CASSFGLPTYEQYF. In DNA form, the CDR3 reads TGTGCCAGCAGCTTCGGACTTCCCACCTACGAGCAGTACTTC.

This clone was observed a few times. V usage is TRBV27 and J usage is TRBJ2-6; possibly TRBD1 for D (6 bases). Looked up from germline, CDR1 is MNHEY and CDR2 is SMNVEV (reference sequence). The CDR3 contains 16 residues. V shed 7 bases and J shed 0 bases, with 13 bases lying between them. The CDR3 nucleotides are TGTGCCAGCACCTCGAGGGGGTCCTCTGGGGCCAACGTCCTGACTTTC. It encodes CASTSRGSSGANVLTF.

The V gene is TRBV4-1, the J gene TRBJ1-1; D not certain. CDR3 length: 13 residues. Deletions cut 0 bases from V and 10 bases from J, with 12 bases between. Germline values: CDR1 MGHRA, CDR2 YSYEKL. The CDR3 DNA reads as TGCGCCAGCAGCCAAGATGAGGGTTTGGTAGCTTTCTTT. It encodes CASSQDEGLVAFF.

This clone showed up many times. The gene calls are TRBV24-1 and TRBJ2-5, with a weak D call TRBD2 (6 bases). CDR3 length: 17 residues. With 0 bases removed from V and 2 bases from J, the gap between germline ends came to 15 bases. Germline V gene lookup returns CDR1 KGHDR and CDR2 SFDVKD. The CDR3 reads CATSDLNAGTQQETQYF. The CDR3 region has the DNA TGTGCCACCAGTGATTTGAACGCCGGGACTCAACAAGAGACCCAGTACTTC.

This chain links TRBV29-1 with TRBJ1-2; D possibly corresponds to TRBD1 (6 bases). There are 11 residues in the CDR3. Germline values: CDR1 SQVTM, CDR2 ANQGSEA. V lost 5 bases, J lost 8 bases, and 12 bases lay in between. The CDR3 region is CSVYRDGGYTF. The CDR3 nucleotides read TGCAGCGTTTACAGGGACGGGGGCTACACCTTC.

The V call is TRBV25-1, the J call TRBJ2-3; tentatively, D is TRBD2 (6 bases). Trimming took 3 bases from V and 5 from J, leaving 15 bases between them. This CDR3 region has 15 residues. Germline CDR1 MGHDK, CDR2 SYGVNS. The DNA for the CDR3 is TGTGCCAGCAGTGAGGGGGGAGCAGGTGAAGATACGCAGTATTTT. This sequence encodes CASSEGGAGEDTQYF.

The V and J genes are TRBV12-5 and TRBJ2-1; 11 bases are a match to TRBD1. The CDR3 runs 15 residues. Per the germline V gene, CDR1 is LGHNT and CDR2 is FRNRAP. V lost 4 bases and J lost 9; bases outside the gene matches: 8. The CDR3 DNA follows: TGTGCTAGTGGTTCCGGGACAGGGGGTAGTTCTGAGCAGTTCTTC. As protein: CASGSGTGGSSEQFF.

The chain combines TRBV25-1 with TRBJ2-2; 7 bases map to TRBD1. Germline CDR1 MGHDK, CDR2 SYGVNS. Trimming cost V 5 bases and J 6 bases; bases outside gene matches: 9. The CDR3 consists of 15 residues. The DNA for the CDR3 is TGTGCCAGCAGTCCCCCGGACAGGTGGGCCGGGGAGCTGTTTTTT. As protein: CASSPPDRWAGELFF.

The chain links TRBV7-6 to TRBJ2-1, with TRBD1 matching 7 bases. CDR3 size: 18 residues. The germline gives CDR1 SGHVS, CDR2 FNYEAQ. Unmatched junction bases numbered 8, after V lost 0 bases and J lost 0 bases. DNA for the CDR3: TGTGCCAGCAGCTTAGCCACGAGACAGGGAAGCTCCTACAATGAGCAGTTCTTC. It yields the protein CASSLATRQGSSYNEQFF.

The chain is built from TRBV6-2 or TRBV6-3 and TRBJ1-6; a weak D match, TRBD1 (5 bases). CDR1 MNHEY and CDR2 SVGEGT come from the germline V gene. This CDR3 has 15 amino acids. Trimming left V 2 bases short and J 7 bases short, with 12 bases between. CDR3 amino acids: CASSYEGVGNSPLHF. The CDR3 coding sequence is TGTGCCAGCAGTTACGAAGGGGTCGGGAATTCACCCCTCCACTTT.

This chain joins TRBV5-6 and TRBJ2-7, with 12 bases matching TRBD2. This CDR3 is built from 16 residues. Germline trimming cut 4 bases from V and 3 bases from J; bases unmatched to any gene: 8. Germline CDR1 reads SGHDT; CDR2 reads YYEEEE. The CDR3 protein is CASSPLAGGNNYEQYF. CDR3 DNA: TGTGCCAGCAGCCCCCTAGCGGGGGGGAACAACTACGAGCAGTACTTC.

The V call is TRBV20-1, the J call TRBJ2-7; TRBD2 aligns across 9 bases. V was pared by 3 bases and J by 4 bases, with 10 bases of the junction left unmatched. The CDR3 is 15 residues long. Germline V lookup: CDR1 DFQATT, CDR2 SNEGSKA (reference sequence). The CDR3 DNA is TGCAGTGCTAGTGAACCAGCGGGGGGAGGGTACGAGCAGTACTTC. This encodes CSASEPAGGGYEQYF.

In DNA form, the CDR3 reads TGCGCCAGCAGCTTGGCCGCAGGCACGGATGAGCAGTTCTTC. This sequence encodes CASSLAAGTDEQFF. This chain connects TRBV5-1 to TRBJ2-1; D is unclear. V was pared by 0 bases and J by 8 bases, with 12 bases between. Germline assignment: CDR1 SGHRS and CDR2 YFSETQ. The CDR3 is 14 amino acids.

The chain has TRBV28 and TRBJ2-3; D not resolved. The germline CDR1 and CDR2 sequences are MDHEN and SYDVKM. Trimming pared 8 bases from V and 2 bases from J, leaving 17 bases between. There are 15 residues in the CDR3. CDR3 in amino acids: CASRQTLTITDTQYF. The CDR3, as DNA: TGTGCCAGCCGCCAGACACTTACAATCACAGATACGCAGTATTTT.

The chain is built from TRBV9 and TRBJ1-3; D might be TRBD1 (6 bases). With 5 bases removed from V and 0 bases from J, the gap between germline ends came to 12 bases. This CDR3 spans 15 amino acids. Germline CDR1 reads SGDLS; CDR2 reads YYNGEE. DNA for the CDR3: TGTGCCAGCAGGAGGGGGACCCTCTCTGGAAACACCATATATTTT. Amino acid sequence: CASRRGTLSGNTIYF.

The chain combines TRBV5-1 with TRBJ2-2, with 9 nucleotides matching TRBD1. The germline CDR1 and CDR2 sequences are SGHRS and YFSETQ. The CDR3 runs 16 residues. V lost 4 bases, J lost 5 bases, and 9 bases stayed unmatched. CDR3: CASSPGTGIRTGELFF. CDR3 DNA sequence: TGCGCCAGCAGCCCCGGGACAGGGATACGAACCGGGGAGCTGTTTTTT.

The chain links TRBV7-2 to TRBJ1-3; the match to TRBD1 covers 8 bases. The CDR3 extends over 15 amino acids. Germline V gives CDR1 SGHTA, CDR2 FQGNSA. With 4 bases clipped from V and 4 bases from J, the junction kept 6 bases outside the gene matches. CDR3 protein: CASSSQGARGNTIYF. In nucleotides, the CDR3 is TGTGCCAGCAGCTCCCAGGGGGCGCGAGGAAACACCATATATTTT.

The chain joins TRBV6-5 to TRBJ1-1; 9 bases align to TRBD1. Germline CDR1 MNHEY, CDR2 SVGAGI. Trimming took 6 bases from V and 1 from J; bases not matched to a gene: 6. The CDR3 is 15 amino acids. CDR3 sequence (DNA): TGTGCCAGCAGGAAGACACAGGGGGCGAACACTGAAGCTTTCTTT. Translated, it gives CASRKTQGANTEAFF.

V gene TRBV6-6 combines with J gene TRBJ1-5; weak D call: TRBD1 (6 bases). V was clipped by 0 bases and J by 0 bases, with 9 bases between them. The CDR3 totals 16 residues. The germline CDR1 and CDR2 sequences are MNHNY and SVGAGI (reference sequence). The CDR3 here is CASSYSGAYSNQPQHF. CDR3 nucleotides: TGTGCCAGCAGTTACTCGGGGGCGTATAGCAATCAGCCCCAGCATTTT.

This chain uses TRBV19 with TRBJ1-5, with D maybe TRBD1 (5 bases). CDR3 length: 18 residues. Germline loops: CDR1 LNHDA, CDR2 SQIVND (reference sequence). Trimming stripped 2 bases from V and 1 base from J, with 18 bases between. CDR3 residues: CASSISGGGGLSNQPQHF. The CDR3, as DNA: TGTGCCAGTAGTATATCGGGGGGAGGCGGCCTAAGCAATCAGCCCCAGCATTTT. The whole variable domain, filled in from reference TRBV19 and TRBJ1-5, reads DGGITQSPKYLFRKEGQNVTLSCEQNLNHDAMYWYRQDPGQGLRLIYYSQIVNDFQKGDIAEGYSVSREKKESFPLTVTSAQKNPTAFYLCASSISGGGGLSNQPQHFGDGTRLSIL.